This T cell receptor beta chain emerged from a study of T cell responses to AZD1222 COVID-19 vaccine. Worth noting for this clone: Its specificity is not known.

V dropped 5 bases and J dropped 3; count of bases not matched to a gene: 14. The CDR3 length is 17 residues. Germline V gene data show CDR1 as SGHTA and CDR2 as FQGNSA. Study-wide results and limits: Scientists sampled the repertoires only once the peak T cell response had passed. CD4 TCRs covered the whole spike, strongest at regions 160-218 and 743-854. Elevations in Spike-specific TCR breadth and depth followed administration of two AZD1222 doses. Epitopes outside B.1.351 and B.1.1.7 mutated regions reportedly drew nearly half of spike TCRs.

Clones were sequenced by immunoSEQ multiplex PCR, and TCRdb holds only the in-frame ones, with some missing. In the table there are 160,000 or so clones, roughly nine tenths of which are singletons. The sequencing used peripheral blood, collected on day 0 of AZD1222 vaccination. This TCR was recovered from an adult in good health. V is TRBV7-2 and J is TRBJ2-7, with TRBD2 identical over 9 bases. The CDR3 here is CASSLGTSIGHRYEQYF. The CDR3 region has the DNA TGTGCCAGCAGCCTGGGGACTAGCATCGGTCATCGCTACGAGCAGTACTTC.